Below are 23 T cell receptor beta chains sequenced from a single sample in a study of cytomegalovirus exposure and HLA in healthy donors (dated by TCRdb to about 2017). Libraries came from the immunoSEQ multiplex PCR assay. The table was pulled from immuneACCESS by TCRdb, which kept in-frame rearrangements only. Such tables lose some clones; where checked, under half of the loss comes from unresolved V genes, and the rest has no known cause. This sample is represented by approximately 220,000 clones; 85% to 90% of them were singletons. 2.6% of the sample is in the top ten clones. Sequencing used PBMCs. All receptors derive from a man aged 18 to 35 in good health and CMV-seronegative.

The chain carries TRBV4-3 and TRBJ2-7, with 9 nucleotides matching TRBD1. J was trimmed by 5 bases and V by 1 base; bases with no gene match: 12. The CDR3 consists of 17 residues. Germline-derived CDR1 and CDR2 are LGHNA and YSLEER. CDR3 bases: TGCGCCAGCAGCCAAGGAGTGGTGGACAGGGGTCTAAACGAGCAGTACTTC. Residues: CASSQGVVDRGLNEQYF.

V gene TRBV28 combines with J gene TRBJ2-7; the D gene is possibly TRBD2 (5 bases). Trimming removed 0 bases at V and 1 base at J, with 13 bases between. CDR3 size: 16 residues. Looked up from germline, CDR1 is MDHEN and CDR2 is SYDVKM. The CDR3 spells CASSLWLGTGSYEQYF. CDR3 DNA: TGTGCCAGCAGTTTATGGTTGGGTACGGGATCCTACGAGCAGTACTTC.

This chain uses TRBV19 with TRBJ2-5; D unresolved. CDR1 and CDR2 from the germline V gene are LNHDA and SQIVND (reference sequence). Trimming shortened V by 6 bases and J by 4 bases, and 15 bases separated the two germline ends. CDR3 size: 14 residues. The CDR3 spells CASSSSGGRETQYF. CDR3 DNA sequence: TGTGCCAGTAGCTCCTCTGGTGGGCGAGAGACCCAGTACTTC.

The chain uses TRBV7-2 and TRBJ2-3, with D unclear. The CDR3 has 14 residues. The ends were cut back, 3 bases at V and 0 bases at J, with 7 bases in the middle. Germline assignment: CDR1 SGHTA and CDR2 FQGNSA. CDR3 in amino acids: CASSLMASTDTQYF. The CDR3 DNA follows: TGTGCCAGCAGCTTGATGGCCAGCACAGATACGCAGTATTTT.

V usage is TRBV5-1 and J usage is TRBJ2-1, with TRBD2 matching over 9 bases. CDR1 is SGHRS, CDR2 YFSETQ, per germline. The CDR3 consists of 14 residues. Trimming took 6 bases from V and 8 from J; bases not matched to a gene: 9. The CDR3 bases are TGCGCCAGCACTCCGGCGGGGGGGCCCTATGAGCAGTTCTTC. Protein sequence: CASTPAGGPYEQFF.

The chain recombines TRBV5-6 with TRBJ1-1; TRBD1 is a possible D gene (5 bases). The V end lost 0 bases, the J end lost 13 bases, and 19 bases lay between the germline ends. Germline loops: CDR1 SGHDT, CDR2 YYEEEE. This CDR3 spans 14 amino acids. CDR3 sequence (DNA): TGTGCCAGCAGCTTGGGCACGGACATTCCATTGATTTTCTTT. It is translated as CASSLGTDIPLIFF. The entire variable domain, with the rest obtained from reference TRBV5-6 and TRBJ1-1, is as follows: DAGVTQSPTHLIKTRGQQVTLRCSPKSGHDTVSWYQQALGQGPQFIFQYYEEEERQRGNFPDRFSGHQFPNYSSELNVNALLLGDSALYLCASSLGTDIPLIFFGQGTRLTVV.

In the case of this clone: One end of the junction is discordant with germline, which a read error may explain. This chain joins TRBV28 and TRBJ1-2; 7 nucleotides agree with TRBD1. The CDR3 covers 11 residues. Germline values: CDR1 MDHEN, CDR2 SYDVKM. The CDR3 bases are TGTGCCAGCAGTATAAACCGGGACAGTATATTC. Amino acids: CASSINRDSIF.

The V and J genes are TRBV7-3 and TRBJ1-2; TRBD1 matches at 10 bases. This CDR3 has 16 residues. V trimming: 0 bases; J trimming: 6 bases; junction bases outside the gene matches: 7. Germline assignment: CDR1 SGHTA and CDR2 FQGTGA. CDR3 sequence: CASSLTGDRGSDGYTF. In DNA, the CDR3 is TGTGCCAGCAGCTTAACGGGGGACAGGGGATCCGATGGCTACACCTTC.

This chain connects TRBV30 to TRBJ1-6; possibly TRBD1 for D (5 bases). The CDR3 extends over 13 amino acids. Trimming pared 5 bases from V and 7 bases from J, leaving 12 bases between. CDR1 and CDR2 from the germline V gene are GTSNPN and SVGIG (reference sequence). CDR3 sequence reads: CAWARDHNSPLHF. CDR3 DNA: TGTGCCTGGGCGCGGGACCACAATTCACCCCTCCACTTT.

The chain employs TRBV6-4 and TRBJ2-3; no firm D call. The CDR3 is made up of 15 amino acids. Germline lookup yields CDR1 MRHNA and CDR2 SNTAGT. Between the trimmed V and J ends, which lost 5 bases and 2 bases, there was a span of 14 bases. The CDR3: CASSLNSRSTDTQYF. In DNA form, the CDR3 reads TGTGCCAGCAGTCTGAACTCTCGCTCCACAGATACGCAGTATTTT.

The sample holds a few counts of this clone. The V call is TRBV5-1, the J call TRBJ2-5; 15 bases are a match to TRBD2. The length of the CDR3 is 17 residues. Germline assignment: CDR1 SGHRS and CDR2 YFSETQ. J was trimmed by 4 bases and V by 5 bases; bases with no gene match: 9. CDR3 in amino acids: CASRESPGLAGGETQYF. CDR3 nucleotides: TGCGCCAGCAGGGAGTCCCCGGGACTAGCGGGGGGAGAGACCCAGTACTTC.

V is TRBV9 and J is TRBJ2-3; 10 bases match TRBD2. The V segment lost 0 bases and the J segment 5 bases; nucleotides outside the gene matches: 9. Germline CDR1 SGDLS, CDR2 YYNGEE. There are 17 residues in the CDR3. The CDR3 DNA follows: TGTGCCAGCAGCGTAGAGGCTAGCGGGGGCCGGGGAGATACGCAGTATTTT. Translated, it gives CASSVEASGGRGDTQYF. Together with reference TRBV9 and TRBJ2-3, the CDR3 gives the full variable domain: DSGVTQTPKHLITATGQRVTLRCSPRSGDLSVYWYQQSLDQGLQFLIQYYNGEERAKGNILERFSAQQFPDLHSELNLSSLELGDSALYFCASSVEASGGRGDTQYFGPGTRLTVL.

V gene TRBV4-1 combines with J gene TRBJ2-7; TRBD2 agrees at 8 bases. Trimming removed 6 bases from V and 3 bases from J; junction bases left unmatched: 10. CDR1 MGHRA and CDR2 YSYEKL come from the germline V gene. The CDR3 consists of 15 residues. CDR3: CASRVRAGANYEQYF. In nucleotides, the CDR3 is TGCGCCAGCAGAGTGCGAGCGGGGGCCAACTACGAGCAGTACTTC.

V is TRBV5-1 and J is TRBJ2-7; 8 nucleotides align to TRBD2. V shed 4 bases and J 5 bases; nucleotides not matched to a gene: 8. Germline V CDR1 and CDR2: SGHRS, YFSETQ. The CDR3 runs 14 residues. The CDR3 DNA reads TGCGCCAGCAGCGGGGCGCGGGGGGTCAACGAGCAGTACTTC. It is translated as CASSGARGVNEQYF.

The chain has TRBV7-2 and TRBJ2-7; 8 nucleotides match TRBD1. With 5 bases clipped from V and 3 bases from J, the junction kept 9 bases outside the gene matches. The CDR3 spans 15 residues. Per germline, CDR1 SGHTA and CDR2 FQGNSA. The CDR3 protein is CASSLAPGGFYEQYF. CDR3 sequence (DNA): TGTGCCAGCAGCCTCGCGCCAGGGGGCTTCTACGAGCAGTACTTC.

V is TRBV9 and J is TRBJ1-3; 11 bases map to TRBD1. Trimming took 4 bases from V and 1 from J; bases not matched to a gene: 7. Germline loops: CDR1 SGDLS, CDR2 YYNGEE. The CDR3 consists of 17 residues. CDR3 nucleotide sequence: TGTGCCAGCAGCCCAACGGGACAGGGGGTATCTGGAAACACCATATATTTT. This translates into CASSPTGQGVSGNTIYF.

This chain joins TRBV5-6 and TRBJ2-2; a possible D gene is TRBD2 (5 bases). Germline V gives CDR1 SGHDT, CDR2 YYEEEE. This CDR3 contains 13 residues. The ends were cut back, 4 bases at V and 3 bases at J, with 7 bases in the middle. The CDR3 DNA reads TGTGCCAGCAGCATGAGGGACACCGGGGAGCTGTTTTTT. It is translated as CASSMRDTGELFF.

This clone was counted once. J is TRBJ2-1 and V is TRBV5-1; TRBD1 matches at 7 bases. The V gene's germline CDR1 is SGHRS and CDR2 YFSETQ. The ends lost 3 bases at V and 1 base at J; junction bases unmatched: 7. The CDR3 consists of 16 residues. The CDR3 loop is CASSSHRGRSYNEQFF. Written as DNA, the CDR3 is TGCGCCAGCAGCTCACACAGGGGAAGATCCTACAATGAGCAGTTCTTC.

The gene calls are TRBV4-1 and TRBJ2-1; D not resolved. CDR1 is MGHRA and CDR2 is YSYEKL in the germline V gene. This CDR3 region has 10 residues. Trimming pared 8 bases from V and 10 bases from J, leaving 9 bases between. Here the CDR3 reads CASGSREQFF. For the CDR3, the DNA is TGCGCCAGCGGGTCTAGGGAGCAGTTCTTC.

V gene TRBV19 combines with J gene TRBJ1-5; 8 nucleotides agree with TRBD1. This CDR3 contains 15 residues. J lost 2 bases, V lost 9 bases, and 9 bases had no gene match. Germline-derived CDR1 and CDR2 are LNHDA and SQIVND (reference sequence). CDR3 amino acids: CASSRGPEGNQPQHF. DNA of the CDR3: TGTGCCAGCAGCAGGGGGCCGGAAGGCAATCAGCCCCAGCATTTT.

This chain uses TRBV4-1 with TRBJ1-1; 7 nucleotides align to TRBD1. Germline trimming cut 4 bases from V and 5 bases from J; bases unmatched to any gene: 13. This CDR3 has 16 residues. Germline V CDR1 and CDR2: MGHRA, YSYEKL. The CDR3 nucleotides read TGCGCCAGCAGCCTAGGACGCGACAGGGTGGGGACTGAAGCTTTCTTT. Protein product: CASSLGRDRVGTEAFF.

The CDR3 here is CASSFTGRGSGYTF. The CDR3 DNA is TGTGCCAGCAGCTTTACAGGAAGGGGCTCTGGCTACACCTTC. The rearrangement joins TRBV5-6 to TRBJ1-2, with D possibly TRBD1 on 5 matching bases. The CDR3 is 14 residues long. V lost 2 bases and J 7 bases, leaving 15 bases between the germline ends. The germline V gene has CDR1 SGHDT and CDR2 YYEEEE.

The V gene is TRBV19, the J gene TRBJ1-3, with 7 bases matching TRBD1. The CDR3 length is 15 residues. V shed 3 bases, J shed 4 bases, and the junction held 6 bases outside the gene matches. The V gene's germline CDR1 is LNHDA and CDR2 SQIVND (reference sequence). The CDR3 DNA follows: TGTGCCAGTAGTATCGGACAGGAAGCCGGAAACACCATATATTTT. Its protein product is CASSIGQEAGNTIYF.